The 8 T cell receptor beta chains below all came from one sample that was sequenced in a study of blood T cell repertoires in COVID-19. Sequencing used immunoSEQ multiplex PCR; TCRdb keeps in-frame clones, though not all of them. The table has over 150,000 clones, around 83% seen once. The material sequenced was peripheral blood. These receptors were taken from a woman in her 70s who had recovered from COVID-19.

The genes are TRBV24-1 and TRBJ1-2; tentatively, D is TRBD1 (5 bases). Trimming took off 3 bases at V and 4 bases at J, with 14 bases between the two ends. Germline V CDR1 and CDR2: KGHDR, SFDVKD. This CDR3 is 15 amino acids long. The DNA for the CDR3 is TGTGCCACCAGTGATACCCGGAGCAGGGTCTATGGCTACACCTTC. Its protein is CATSDTRSRVYGYTF.

The V gene is TRBV19, the J gene TRBJ2-3; TRBD2 is a possible D gene (7 bases). The CDR3 is made up of 16 amino acids. The germline V gene encodes CDR1 LNHDA and CDR2 SQIVND (reference sequence). The germline V and J ends were trimmed by 7 bases and 4 bases, with 21 bases remaining between them. The CDR3 DNA is TGTGCCAGTACCGACAGAGGGGGGGGAGGAGCAGATACGCAGTATTTT. This gives the protein CASTDRGGGGADTQYF.

This chain connects TRBV6-5 to TRBJ1-2; D is unresolved. CDR3 length: 14 residues. Germline V gives CDR1 MNHEY, CDR2 SVGAGI. Trimming shortened V by 8 bases and J by 5 bases, and 18 bases separated the two germline ends. The CDR3 DNA is TGTGCCAGCGCCTCCCCGGAGTGGTGGTATGGCTACACCTTC. Its translation: CASASPEWWYGYTF.

V usage is TRBV28 and J usage is TRBJ1-1, with D unresolved. Germline CDR1 and CDR2: MDHEN and SYDVKM. V was trimmed by 8 bases and J by 7 bases, leaving 26 bases between them. The length of the CDR3 is 16 residues. CDR3 loop: CASPRPLRRGLGEAFF. CDR3 DNA sequence: TGTGCCAGCCCTCGACCGCTGAGGCGAGGGCTGGGTGAAGCTTTCTTT.

The rearrangement links TRBV6-5 to TRBJ2-1; 7 nucleotides agree with TRBD2. The CDR3 has 13 amino acids. V shed 5 bases, J shed 7 bases, and the junction held 5 bases outside the gene matches. The germline gives CDR1 MNHEY, CDR2 SVGAGI. CDR3 DNA sequence: TGTGCCAGCAGTAGCGGGACTCAAAATGAGCAGTTCTTC. Translation: CASSSGTQNEQFF.

J is TRBJ2-7 and V is TRBV6-5, with D perhaps matching TRBD2 (7 bases). CDR1 is MNHEY, CDR2 SVGAGI, per germline. The CDR3 spans 15 residues. With 2 bases removed from V and 1 base from J, the gap between germline ends came to 12 bases. CDR3 region: CASSYEGGESYEQYF. CDR3 DNA: TGTGCCAGCAGTTACGAGGGGGGGGAGTCCTACGAGCAGTACTTC.

This chain uses TRBV19 with TRBJ2-3, with D tentatively TRBD2 (5 bases). This CDR3 region has 13 residues. CDR1 LNHDA and CDR2 SQIVND come from the germline V gene (reference sequence). V was pared by 7 bases and J by 4 bases, with 12 bases between. CDR3 amino acids: CASTPAGADTQYF. As DNA, the CDR3 is TGTGCCAGTACTCCGGCCGGGGCAGATACGCAGTATTTT.

CDR3 sequence reads: CASSLGESEGQPQHF. CDR3 bases: TGTGCCAGCAGCTTGGGGGAGTCGGAGGGTCAGCCCCAGCATTTT. V gene TRBV7-9 combines with J gene TRBJ1-5; the D gene is possibly TRBD1 (5 bases). The length of the CDR3 is 15 residues. V lost 3 bases to trimming and J lost 6 bases, with 15 bases between them. The V gene's germline CDR1 is SEHNR and CDR2 FQNEAQ (reference sequence).